What follows describes a single TCR beta chain. This clonotype was detected ten times or more. No antigen is known for it. Base-call qualities are not available, and no considerably larger clone is one nucleotide away. Libraries were built with PCR. This sample was sequenced with an Illumina HiSeq 2500. TCR libraries were prepared with molecular barcoding, using unique molecular identifiers to normalize TCRbeta repertoire quantification. Using fastp trimming at Q25 and MiXCR clonotype assembly, TCRdb reanalyzed the public sequencing data and kept in-frame beta chains. All rows with the same CDR3 protein become a single entry with the most common DNA and genes. The table for this sample lists some 390,000 distinct CDR3 sequences; about a fifth of them were counted only once. The ten top clones hold around 4% of the sample. The sample is drawn from a study of T-cell reconstitution after alpha-beta-depleted transplantation in children (dated by TCRdb to between 2015 and 2016). With respect to the entire study: T-cell immune reconstitution after TCRalphabeta/CD19-depleted allogeneic hematopoietic cell transplantation in children was quantitatively tracked in the study by means of TCR repertoire profiling.

CDR1 is given as MNHNS and CDR2 as SASEGT, both from the germline V gene. CDR3 length: 12 amino acids, cysteine to phenylalanine. Only the CDR3 region is kept as DNA, spanning 36 bases read in frame from base 1. V and J lose 3 bases and 8 bases, and a span of 10 bases separates them. Sequenced material: PBMCs from the stem cell graft donor, taken from the stem cell graft. The rearranged segments are TRBV6-1 and TRBJ1-1; confidence is insufficient to name the D gene. The TCR was taken from a human donor who donated a stem cell graft to a child with acute myeloid leukemia. Read as DNA, the sequence is TGTGCCAGCAGTGATCGGACCGGGGAAGCTTTCTTT. Its amino acids are CASSDRTGEAFF.